This TCR beta chain comes out of a study of blood T cell repertoires in COVID-19. Study in general: Acute and convalescent COVID-19 specimens originated in the United States, Italy and Spain. The cDNA or gDNA used as material had been derived from T cells, B-cell-depleted T cells, or PBMCs.

Per the original data handling: Reference gene primer amplification yielded estimated nucleated cell counts. Here immunoSEQ multiplex PCR was the method, and the copy in TCRdb shows in-frame clones only, minus some. V, J and clone size reflect that table, while D and trimming were determined from the DNA. The table includes tens of thousands of clones, approximately 85% detected once. V shed 4 bases and J 5 bases; nucleotides not matched to a gene: 4. Germline CDR1 reads MDHEN; CDR2 reads SYDVKM. The CDR3 is made up of 13 amino acids. The chain couples TRBV28 to TRBJ1-1; 7 bases are a match to TRBD1. This TCR was recovered from a man at least 80 years old with acute or convalescent COVID-19. The sequencing sample was made of peripheral blood. In DNA form, the CDR3 reads TGTGCCAGCAGTTCCTCGACAGGGACTGAAGCTTTCTTT. As protein: CASSSSTGTEAFF.